The entry below describes one T cell receptor (beta chain). What it binds is unknown. The authors made the TRB cDNA libraries by 5' RACE using UMI labels. With the 5' RACE reads reprocessed, TCRdb shows one record per CDR3 protein and no DNA. The table for this sample gives around 84,000 distinct CDR3 sequences. The data stem from a study of CXCR3-negative and CXCR3-positive naive CD8 T cells. Study-level results: CXCR3-expressing naive cells carried TRB CDR3s more hydrophobic than those of CXCR3-negative naive cells.

In germline, CDR1 is SQVTM, CDR2 ANQGSEA. CDR3 size: 12 residues. This receptor was obtained from a human donor in good health. Some clones in this sample may be carry-over from other donors' samples. V usage is TRBV29-1 and J usage is TRBJ2-7. Source material: naive CXCR3+ CD8+ T cells from blood. Sample subset: CD45RO-CCR7+CD27+CD95- naive CD8+ T cells expressing CXCR3 (TNR3+). CDR3 protein: CSVEVGAYEQYF.